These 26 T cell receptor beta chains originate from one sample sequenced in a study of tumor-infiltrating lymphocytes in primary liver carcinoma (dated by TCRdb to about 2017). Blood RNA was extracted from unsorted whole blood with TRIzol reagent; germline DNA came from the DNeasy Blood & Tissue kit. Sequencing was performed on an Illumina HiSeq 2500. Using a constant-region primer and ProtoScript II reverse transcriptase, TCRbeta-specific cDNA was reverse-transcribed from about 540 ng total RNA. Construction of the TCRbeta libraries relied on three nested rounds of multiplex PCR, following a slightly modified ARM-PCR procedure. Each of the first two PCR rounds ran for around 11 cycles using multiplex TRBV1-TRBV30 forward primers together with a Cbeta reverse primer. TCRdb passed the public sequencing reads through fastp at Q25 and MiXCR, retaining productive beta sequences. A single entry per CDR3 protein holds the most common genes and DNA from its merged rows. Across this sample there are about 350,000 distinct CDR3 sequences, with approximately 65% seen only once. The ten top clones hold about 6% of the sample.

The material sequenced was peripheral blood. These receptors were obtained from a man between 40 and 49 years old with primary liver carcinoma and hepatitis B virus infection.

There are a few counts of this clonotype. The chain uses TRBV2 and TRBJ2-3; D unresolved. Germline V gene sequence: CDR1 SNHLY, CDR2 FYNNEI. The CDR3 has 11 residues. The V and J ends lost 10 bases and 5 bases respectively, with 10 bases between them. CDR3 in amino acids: CATEELDTQYF. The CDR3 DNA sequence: TGTGCCACTGAGGAGTTAGATACGCAGTATTTT.

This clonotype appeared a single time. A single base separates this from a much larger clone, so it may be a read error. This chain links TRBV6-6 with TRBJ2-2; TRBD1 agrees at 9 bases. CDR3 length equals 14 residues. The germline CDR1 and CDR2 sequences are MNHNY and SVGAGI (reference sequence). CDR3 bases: TGTGTCACCCGGACAGGGGAGAACACCGGGGAGCTGTTTTTT. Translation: CVTRTGENTGELFF.

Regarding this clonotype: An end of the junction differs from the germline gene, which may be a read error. Here the CDR3 reads CASSPRGWHYNSPLHF. In nucleotides, the CDR3 is TGTGCAAGCAGCCCGAGGGGGTGGCATTATAATTCACCCCTCCACTTT. The chain employs TRBV11-2 and TRBJ1-6; a weak D match, TRBD1 (6 bases). This CDR3 contains 16 residues. Germline CDR1 reads SGHAT; CDR2 reads FQNNGV.

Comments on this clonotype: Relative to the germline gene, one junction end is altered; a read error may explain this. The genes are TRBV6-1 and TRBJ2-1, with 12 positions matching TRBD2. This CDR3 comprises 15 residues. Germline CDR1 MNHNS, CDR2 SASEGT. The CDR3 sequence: CVSSATSGSVDEQFF. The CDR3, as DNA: TGTGTCAGCAGTGCGACTAGCGGGAGTGTGGACGAGCAGTTCTTC.

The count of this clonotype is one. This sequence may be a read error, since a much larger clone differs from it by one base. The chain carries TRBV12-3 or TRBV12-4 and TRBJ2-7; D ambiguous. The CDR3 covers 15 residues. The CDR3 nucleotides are TGTGCCAACAGTTTAGGCCGGGCTAACGATTACGAGCAGTACTTC. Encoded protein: CANSLGRANDYEQYF.

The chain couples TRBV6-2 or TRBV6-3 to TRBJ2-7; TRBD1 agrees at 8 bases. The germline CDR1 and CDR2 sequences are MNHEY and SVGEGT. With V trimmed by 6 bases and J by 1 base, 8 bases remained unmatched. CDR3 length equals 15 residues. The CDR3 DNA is TGTGCCAGCAGCTCTTTCCGGGACAGGTCCTACGAGCAGTACTTC. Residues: CASSSFRDRSYEQYF.

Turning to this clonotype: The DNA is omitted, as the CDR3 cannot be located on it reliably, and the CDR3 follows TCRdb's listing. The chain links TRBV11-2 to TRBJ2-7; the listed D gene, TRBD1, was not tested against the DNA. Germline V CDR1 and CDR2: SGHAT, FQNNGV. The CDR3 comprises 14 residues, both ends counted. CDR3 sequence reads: CAGSFGQGSYEEYF.

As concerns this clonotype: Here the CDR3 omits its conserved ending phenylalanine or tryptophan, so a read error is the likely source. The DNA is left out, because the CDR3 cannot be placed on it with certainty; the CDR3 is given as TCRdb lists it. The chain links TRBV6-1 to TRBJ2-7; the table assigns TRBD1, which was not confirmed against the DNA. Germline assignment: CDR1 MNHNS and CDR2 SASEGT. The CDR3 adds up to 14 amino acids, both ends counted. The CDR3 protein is CASKAGQGITEEYI.

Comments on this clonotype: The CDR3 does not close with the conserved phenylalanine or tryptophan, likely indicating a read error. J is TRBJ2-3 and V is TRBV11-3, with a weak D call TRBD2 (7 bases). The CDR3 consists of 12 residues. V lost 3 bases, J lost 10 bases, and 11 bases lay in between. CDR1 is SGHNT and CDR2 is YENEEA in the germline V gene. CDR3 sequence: CASSLVGGAQYL. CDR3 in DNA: TGTGCCAGCAGCTTGGTAGGGGGGGCGCAGTATCTT.

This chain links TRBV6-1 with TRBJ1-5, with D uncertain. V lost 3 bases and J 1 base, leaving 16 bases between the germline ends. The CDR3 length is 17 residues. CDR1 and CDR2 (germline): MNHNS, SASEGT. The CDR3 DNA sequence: TGTGCCAGCAGTGATGAGCTGAGAGGGCGAAGCAATCAGCCCCAGCATTTT. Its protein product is CASSDELRGRSNQPQHF.

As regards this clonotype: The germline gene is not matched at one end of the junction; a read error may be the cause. The CDR3 sequence is CASGLSSGGDTQYF. CDR3 nucleotides: TGTGCCAGCGGCTTGTCTAGCGGGGGAGATACGCAGTATTTT. The chain couples TRBV5-4 to TRBJ2-3, with 10 bases matching TRBD2. Germline CDR1 SGHNT, CDR2 YYREEE (reference sequence). CDR3 size: 14 residues.

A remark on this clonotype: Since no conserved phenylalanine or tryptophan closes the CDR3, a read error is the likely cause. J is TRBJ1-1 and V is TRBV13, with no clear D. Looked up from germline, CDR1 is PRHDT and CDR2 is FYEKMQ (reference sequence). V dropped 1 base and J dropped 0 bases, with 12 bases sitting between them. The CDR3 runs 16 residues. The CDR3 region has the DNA TGTGCCAGCAGCTTAGCCGCGTTCGGCATGAACACTGAAGCTTTCATT. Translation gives CASSLAAFGMNTEAFI.

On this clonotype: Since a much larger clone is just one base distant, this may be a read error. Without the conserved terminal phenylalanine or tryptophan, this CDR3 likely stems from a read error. CDR3 in DNA: TGTGCCAGCAGCCCGAGGACAGGGTACACTGAAGCTTTCGTT. This encodes CASSPRTGYTEAFV. The gene calls are TRBV5-4 and TRBJ1-1; 8 bases match TRBD1. This CDR3 spans 14 amino acids. CDR1 and CDR2 from the germline V gene are SGHNT and YYREEE (reference sequence). The ends lost 4 bases at V and 3 bases at J; junction bases unmatched: 5.

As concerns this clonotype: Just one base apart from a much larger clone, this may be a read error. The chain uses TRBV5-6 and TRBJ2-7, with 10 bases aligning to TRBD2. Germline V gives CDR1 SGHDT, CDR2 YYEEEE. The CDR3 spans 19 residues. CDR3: CTSSRQNPLAGVTSYEQYF. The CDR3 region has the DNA TGTACCAGCAGCCGACAGAATCCTCTAGCGGGAGTTACCTCCTACGAGCAGTACTTC. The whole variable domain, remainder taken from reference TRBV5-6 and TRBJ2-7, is DAGVTQSPTHLIKTRGQQVTLRCSPKSGHDTVSWYQQALGQGPQFIFQYYEEEERQRGNFPDRFSGHQFPNYSSELNVNALLLGDSALYLCTSSRQNPLAGVTSYEQYFGPGTRLTVT.

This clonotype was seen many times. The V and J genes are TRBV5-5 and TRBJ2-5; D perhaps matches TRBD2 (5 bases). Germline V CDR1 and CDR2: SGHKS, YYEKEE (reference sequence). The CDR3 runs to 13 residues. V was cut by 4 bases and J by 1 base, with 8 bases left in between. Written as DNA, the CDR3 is TGTGCCAGCAGCAAAGGGAGCCAAGAGACCCAGTACTTC. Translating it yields CASSKGSQETQYF.

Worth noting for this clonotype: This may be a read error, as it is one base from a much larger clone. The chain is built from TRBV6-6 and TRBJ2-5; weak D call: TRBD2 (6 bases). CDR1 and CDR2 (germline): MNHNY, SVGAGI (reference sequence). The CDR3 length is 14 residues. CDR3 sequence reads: CASRNQRAKETRYF. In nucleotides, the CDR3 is TGTGCCAGCAGAAATCAGCGGGCAAAGGAGACCCGGTACTTC.

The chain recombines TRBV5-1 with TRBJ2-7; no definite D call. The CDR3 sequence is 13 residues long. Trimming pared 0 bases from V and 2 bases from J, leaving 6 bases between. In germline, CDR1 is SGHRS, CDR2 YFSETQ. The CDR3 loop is CASSLDLPYEQYF. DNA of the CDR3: TGCGCCAGCAGCTTGGATTTGCCCTACGAGCAGTACTTC.

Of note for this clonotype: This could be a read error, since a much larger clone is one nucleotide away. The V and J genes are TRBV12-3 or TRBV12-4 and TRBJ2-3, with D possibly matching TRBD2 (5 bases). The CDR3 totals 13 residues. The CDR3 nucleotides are TGTGCCAGCAGGCTAGGGAGCATAGATACGCAGTATTTT. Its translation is CASRLGSIDTQYF.

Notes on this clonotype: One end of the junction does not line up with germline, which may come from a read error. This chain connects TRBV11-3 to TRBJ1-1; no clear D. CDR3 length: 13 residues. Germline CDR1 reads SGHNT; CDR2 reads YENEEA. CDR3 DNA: TGTGCCAGCAGCTATAGTAGGCTCACTGAAGCTTACTTT. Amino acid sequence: CASSYSRLTEAYF.

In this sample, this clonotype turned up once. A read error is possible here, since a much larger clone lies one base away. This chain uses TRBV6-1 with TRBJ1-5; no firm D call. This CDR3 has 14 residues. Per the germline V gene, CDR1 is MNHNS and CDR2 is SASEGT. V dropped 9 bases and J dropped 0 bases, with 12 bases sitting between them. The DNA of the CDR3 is TGTGCCAGGAGTCTGGGCCTTAGCAATCAGCCCCAGCATTTT. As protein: CARSLGLSNQPQHF.

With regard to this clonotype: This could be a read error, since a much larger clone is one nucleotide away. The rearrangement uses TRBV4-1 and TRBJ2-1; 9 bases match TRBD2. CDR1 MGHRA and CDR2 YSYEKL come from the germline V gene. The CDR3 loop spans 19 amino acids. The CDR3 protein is CASSQGPGGTSKDPNEQFF. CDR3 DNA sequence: TGTGCCAGCAGCCAAGGTCCGGGTGGGACTAGCAAGGACCCCAATGAGCAGTTCTTC.

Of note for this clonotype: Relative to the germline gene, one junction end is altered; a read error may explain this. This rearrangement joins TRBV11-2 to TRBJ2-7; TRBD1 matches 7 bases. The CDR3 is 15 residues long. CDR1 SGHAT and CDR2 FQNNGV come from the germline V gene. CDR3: CDSSLNRGEYYEQYF. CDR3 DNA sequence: TGTGACAGCAGCTTAAACAGGGGCGAATACTACGAGCAATACTTC.

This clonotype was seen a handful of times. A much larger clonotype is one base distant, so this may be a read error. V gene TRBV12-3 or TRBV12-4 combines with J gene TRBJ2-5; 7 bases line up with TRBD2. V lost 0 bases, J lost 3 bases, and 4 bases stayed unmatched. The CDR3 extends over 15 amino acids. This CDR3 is CASSLALAGEETQYF. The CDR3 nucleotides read TGTGCCAGCAGTTTAGCCCTCGCGGGAGAAGAGACCCAGTACTTC.

The CDR3 nucleotides read TGCGCCAGTACTGGACTAGCGGGGAACACCGGGGAGCTGTTTTTT. Translating it yields CASTGLAGNTGELFF. The rearrangement joins TRBV10-2 to TRBJ2-2; 11 bases align to TRBD2. Germline V gene lookup returns CDR1 WSHSY and CDR2 SAAADI. V was clipped by 9 bases and J by 1 base; unmatched bases: 4. The CDR3 consists of 15 residues.

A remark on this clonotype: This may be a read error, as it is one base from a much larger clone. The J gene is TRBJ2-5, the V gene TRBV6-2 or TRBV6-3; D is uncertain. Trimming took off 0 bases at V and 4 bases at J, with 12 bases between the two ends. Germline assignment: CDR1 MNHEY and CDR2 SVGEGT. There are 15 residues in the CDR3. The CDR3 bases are TGTGCCAGCAGTTACTCGACCAGGCGTGGAGAGACCCAGTACTTC. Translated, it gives CASSYSTRRGETQYF.

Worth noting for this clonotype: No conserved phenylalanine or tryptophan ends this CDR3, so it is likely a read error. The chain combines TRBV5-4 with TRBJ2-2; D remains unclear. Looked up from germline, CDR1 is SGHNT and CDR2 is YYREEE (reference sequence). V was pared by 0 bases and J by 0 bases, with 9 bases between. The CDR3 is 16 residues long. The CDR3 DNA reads TGTGCCAGCAGCTTGGTTCCATGGTCGAACACCGGGGAGCTGTTTTTG. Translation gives CASSLVPWSNTGELFL.